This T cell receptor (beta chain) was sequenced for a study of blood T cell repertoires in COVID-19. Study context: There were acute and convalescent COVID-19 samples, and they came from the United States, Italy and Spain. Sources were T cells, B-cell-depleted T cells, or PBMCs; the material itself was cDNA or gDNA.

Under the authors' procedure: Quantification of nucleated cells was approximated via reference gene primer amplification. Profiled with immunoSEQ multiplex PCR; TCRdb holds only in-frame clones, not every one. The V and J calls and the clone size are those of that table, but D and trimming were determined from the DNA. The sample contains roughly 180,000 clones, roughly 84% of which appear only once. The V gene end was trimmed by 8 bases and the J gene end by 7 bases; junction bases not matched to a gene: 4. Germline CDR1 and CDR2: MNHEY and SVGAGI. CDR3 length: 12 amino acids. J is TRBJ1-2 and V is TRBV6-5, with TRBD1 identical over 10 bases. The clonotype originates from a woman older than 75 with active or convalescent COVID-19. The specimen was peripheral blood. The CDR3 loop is CASGTGVLGYTF. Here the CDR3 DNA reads TGTGCCAGCGGGACAGGGGTACTTGGCTACACCTTC.